Listed below are T cell receptor beta chains from one sample, sequenced in a study of a mutant IDH1 vaccine in newly diagnosed glioma. These receptors have no identified antigens. The data were produced by immunoSEQ multiplex PCR, yet TCRdb's version contains in-frame clones alone and is incomplete. The table lists tens of thousands of clones, approximately 90% of them singletons. Specimen: PBMCs, collected from a glioma patient whose treatment included an IDH1 peptide vaccine. The receptor source for this set is a woman in her 40s with glioma. The CDR3 runs from the conserved cysteine through the conserved F or W. D genes are given only for firm matches. Size is stated for part of the rows, as once, few or many counts, or as a class when the clone is expanded.

>.|TRBV2|TRBJ2-7|.
CASSDAPTPTPYEQYF
TGTGCCAGCAGTGACGCGCCCACACCTACGCCCTACGAGCAGTACTTC
>.|TRBV7-6|TRBJ1-1|.
CASSIGENTEAFF
TGTGCCAGCAGCATTGGGGAGAACACTGAAGCTTTCTTT
>few|TRBV20-1|TRBJ1-4|TRBD1
CSARTGSKLFF
TGCAGTGCGAGGACAGGGTCGAAACTGTTTTTT
>few|TRBV7-9|TRBJ1-1|.
CASSLATGLRTEAFF
TGTGCCAGCAGCTTAGCGACAGGCCTGAGGACTGAAGCTTTCTTT
>.|TRBV25-1|TRBJ2-7|.
CASSPRRGGEQYF
TGTGCCAGCAGCCCCCGTAGGGGCGGCGAGCAGTACTTC
>.|TRBV4-2|TRBJ1-2|TRBD1
CASREGGSRSYTF
TGTGCCAGCAGAGAAGGGGGCAGCCGTAGCTACACCTTC
>.|TRBV19|TRBJ2-7|.
CASSPELGEQYF
TGTGCCAGTAGCCCGGAATTAGGCGAGCAGTACTTC
>.|TRBV9|TRBJ1-2|.
CASSVFGSGGSGYTF
TGTGCCAGCAGCGTATTTGGCAGCGGAGGGAGTGGCTACACCTTC
>.|TRBV9|TRBJ1-2|.
CASSVADGGNYGYTF
TGTGCCAGCAGCGTAGCGGACGGGGGTAACTATGGCTACACCTTC
>.|TRBV19|TRBJ2-7|TRBD1
CASSTTGDSSYEQYF
TGTGCCAGTAGTACCACAGGGGATAGCTCCTACGAGCAGTACTTC
>few|TRBV11-2|TRBJ1-4|.
CASSLGRVEKLFF
TGTGCCAGCAGCTTAGGCAGGGTCGAAAAACTGTTTTTT
>.|TRBV4-2|TRBJ1-6|.
CASSTGPTGNSPLHF
TGTGCCAGCAGTACGGGCCCTACAGGGAATTCACCCCTCCACTTT
>.|TRBV6-5|TRBJ1-2|TRBD1
CASSLVGQGASYTF
TGTGCCAGCAGTTTGGTCGGACAGGGGGCTAGCTACACCTTC
>.|TRBV2|TRBJ1-4|.
CASTRGDEKLFF
TGTGCCAGCACCCGAGGGGATGAAAAACTGTTTTTT
>.|TRBV23-1|TRBJ1-5|TRBD1
CASSQSGDRGNQPQHF
TGCGCCAGCAGTCAATCGGGGGACAGGGGCAATCAGCCCCAGCATTTT
>.|TRBV11-3|TRBJ2-1|.
CASSFLFIWQFF
TGTGCCAGCAGCTTCCTGTTTATTTGGCAGTTCTTC
>.|TRBV5-1|TRBJ1-6|.
CASSLRGATSSPLHF
TGCGCCAGCAGCTTGCGGGGGGCTACGTCGTCGCCCCTCCACTTT
>.|TRBV2|TRBJ2-5|.
CASRFQETQYF
TGTGCCAGCAGGTTCCAAGAGACCCAGTACTTC
>.|TRBV10-1|TRBJ2-2|.
CASSEIRGVVTGELFF
TGCGCCAGCAGTGAGATCAGGGGGGTCGTGACCGGGGAGCTGTTTTTT
>.|TRBV9|TRBJ2-2|.
CASTRGTENTGELFF
TGTGCCAGCACCCGCGGGACAGAGAACACCGGGGAGCTGTTTTTT
>.|TRBV5-1|TRBJ2-5|.
CASSLTQETQYF
TGCGCCAGCAGCTTAACCCAAGAGACCCAGTACTTC
>.|TRBV7-2|TRBJ1-5|.
CASSPARATRWPQHF
TGTGCCAGCAGCCCCGCACGGGCCACCCGATGGCCCCAGCATTTT
>.|TRBV27|TRBJ1-5|.
CASSFQGGNQPQHF
TGTGCCAGCAGTTTTCAGGGAGGGAATCAGCCCCAGCATTTT
>.|TRBV19|TRBJ2-2|.
CASSLPGRGRIRTGELFF
TGTGCCAGTAGTCTACCGGGACGGGGAAGAATAAGAACCGGGGAGCTGTTTTTT
>.|TRBV14|TRBJ2-5|.
CASSQTDGWGPEETQYF
TGTGCCAGCAGCCAAACCGATGGTTGGGGTCCGGAGGAGACCCAGTACTTC
>.|TRBV19|TRBJ1-1|.
CASSQTSFQVEAFF
TGTGCCAGTAGTCAGACCTCCTTCCAAGTTGAAGCTTTCTTT
>.|TRBV6-5|TRBJ1-5|.
CASSQQGWGNQPQHF
TGTGCCAGCAGTCAGCAGGGATGGGGGAATCAGCCCCAGCATTTT
>.|TRBV7-6|TRBJ1-6|.
CASSLTGISNSPLHF
TGTGCCAGCAGCTTAACAGGGATCTCTAATTCACCCCTCCACTTT